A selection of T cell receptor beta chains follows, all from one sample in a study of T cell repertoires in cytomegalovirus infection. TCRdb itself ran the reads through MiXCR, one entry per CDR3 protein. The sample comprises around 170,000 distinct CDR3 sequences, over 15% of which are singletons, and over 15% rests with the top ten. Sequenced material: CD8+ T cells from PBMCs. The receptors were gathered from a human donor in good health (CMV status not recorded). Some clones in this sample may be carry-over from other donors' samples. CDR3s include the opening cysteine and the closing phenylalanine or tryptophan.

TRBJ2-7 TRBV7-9 CASSSNLGDYEQYF
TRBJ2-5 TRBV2 CASRAGYETQYF
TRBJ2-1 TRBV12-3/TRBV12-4 CASSFIPGLEQFF
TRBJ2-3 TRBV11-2 CASSSRGDYFTDTQYF
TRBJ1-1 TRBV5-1 CASSSTTGWTEAFF
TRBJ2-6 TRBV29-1 CSVEDSGFGGANVLTF
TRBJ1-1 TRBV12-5 CASGFYAKTNTEAFF
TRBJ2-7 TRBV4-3 CASSQGQGAYEQYF
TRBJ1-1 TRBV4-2 CASSQDFGAGGRNTEAFF
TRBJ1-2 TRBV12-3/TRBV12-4 CASVDGNYGYTF
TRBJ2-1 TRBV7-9 CAGTGYIDNEQFF
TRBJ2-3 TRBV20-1 CSAPGLAGVTDTQYF
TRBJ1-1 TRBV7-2 CASSSLGHRGTEAFF
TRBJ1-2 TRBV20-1 CSASALGAPQGGNYGYTF
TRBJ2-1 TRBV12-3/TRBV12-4 CASRRPGGPPYNEQFF
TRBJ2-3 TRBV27 CASRNRARTDTQYF
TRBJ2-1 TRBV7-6 CASSLGTDSYNEQFF
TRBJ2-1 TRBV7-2 CASSREARGYNEQFF
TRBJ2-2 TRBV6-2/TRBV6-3 CASVTSGRITGELFF
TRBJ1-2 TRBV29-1 CSAPRGRLNADGYTF
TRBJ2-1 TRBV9 CASSAHGSTTSYNEQFF
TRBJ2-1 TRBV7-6 CAISGPLAGSYNEQFF
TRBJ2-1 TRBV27 CASTLRTSGVAEQFF
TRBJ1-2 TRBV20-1 CSAQHGGVYGYTF
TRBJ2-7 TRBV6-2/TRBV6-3 CASSYAFTGTDISYEQYF
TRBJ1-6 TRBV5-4 CASSLGPGGNSPLHF
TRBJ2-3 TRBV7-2 CASSLAVVPDTQYF
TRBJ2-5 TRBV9 CASSVAATKETQYF
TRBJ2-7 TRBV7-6 CASSPDWYEQYF
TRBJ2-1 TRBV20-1 CSVSSGGYNEQFF
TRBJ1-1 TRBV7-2 CASSPLGHPGTEAFF
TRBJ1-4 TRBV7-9 CASWSLATNEKLFF
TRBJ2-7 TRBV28 CASTPLGGAYEQYF
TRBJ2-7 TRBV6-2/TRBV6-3 CASTGTSESSSYEQYF
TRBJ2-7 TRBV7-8 CASKLIAESSYEQYF
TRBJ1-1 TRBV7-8 CASSLEGRDYLNTEAFF
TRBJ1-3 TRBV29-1 CSVYGPGTEVANTIYF
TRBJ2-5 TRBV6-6 CASSTRGQGEETQYF
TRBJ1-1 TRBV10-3 CAIRHAGGATEAFF
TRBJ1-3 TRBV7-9 CASSLPGQGQHTIYF
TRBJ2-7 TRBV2 CASSEGQIHSYEQYF
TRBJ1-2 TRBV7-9 CASSWGGDGYTF
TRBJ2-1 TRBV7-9 CASSFPNRLAGGQEQFF
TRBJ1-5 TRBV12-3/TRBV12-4 CASSPGQGKPQHF
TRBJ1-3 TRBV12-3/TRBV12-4 CASIRYSGNTIYF
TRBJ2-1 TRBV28 CASSLRPNSYNEQFF
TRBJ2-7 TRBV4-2 CASSQDGTSGSNEQYF
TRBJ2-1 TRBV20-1 CSAAGLAVYNEQFF
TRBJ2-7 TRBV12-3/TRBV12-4 CASSLGGEEIYEQYF
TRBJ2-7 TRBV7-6 CASSSSGAGTSGPSSYEQYF
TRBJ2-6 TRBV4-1 CASSQEAGESGANVLTF
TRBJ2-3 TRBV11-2 CASSRPLVSTDTQYF
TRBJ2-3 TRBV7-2 CASSLEEGSRPDTQYF
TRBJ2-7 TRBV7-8 CASSPARYPYGEQYF
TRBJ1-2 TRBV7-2 CASSLVSGALGGDNYGYTF